The 23 T cell receptor beta chains reported below all come from one sample, sequenced in a study of blood T cell repertoires in COVID-19 (dated by TCRdb to the early 2020s). The library was made by the immunoSEQ multiplex PCR assay. TCRdb provides this immuneACCESS table in a form limited to in-frame rearrangements. Some clones are lacking; in checked studies, under half of them reflect an unresolved V gene, and why the rest are absent is not known. The sample table holds around 29,000 clones, of which 65% to 90% were seen once. Of the sample, approximately 16% is held by the ten largest clones. Sequenced: peripheral blood. These receptor sequences come from a woman aged 60-70 years with active COVID-19.

This clone showed up just once. CDR3 in amino acids: CASSVAYQLEVGTDTQYF. The CDR3 nucleotides are TGTGCCAGCAGCGTAGCATACCAACTAGAGGTGGGCACAGATACGCAGTATTTT. The chain links TRBV9 to TRBJ2-3; D possibly corresponds to TRBD2 (5 bases). This CDR3 region has 18 residues. CDR1 is SGDLS, CDR2 YYNGEE, per germline. V was pared by 0 bases and J by 1 base, with 18 bases between.

In this sample, this clone turned up once. This chain uses TRBV7-8 with TRBJ2-1; no clear D. The germline CDR1 and CDR2 sequences are SGHVS and FQNEAQ. V was pared by 5 bases and J by 12 bases, with 14 bases between. This CDR3 is 12 amino acids long. In DNA, the CDR3 is TGTGCCAGCAGCCCCACTCCGCGCGGGCAGTTCTTC. Translated, it gives CASSPTPRGQFF.

CDR3 loop: CASGRTGGNTEAFF. The CDR3 DNA is TGTGCCAGCGGAAGGACAGGGGGGAACACTGAAGCTTTCTTT. The V gene is TRBV5-4, the J gene TRBJ1-1, with 10 bases matching TRBD1. Germline lookup yields CDR1 SGHNT and CDR2 YYREEE (reference sequence). CDR3 length equals 14 residues. V dropped 7 bases and J dropped 1; count of bases not matched to a gene: 4.

The V call is TRBV27, the J call TRBJ2-2; 8 nucleotides line up with TRBD2. This CDR3 contains 19 residues. Trimming removed 4 bases from V and 3 bases from J; junction bases left unmatched: 16. In germline, CDR1 is MNHEY, CDR2 SMNVEV (reference sequence). The CDR3 region is CASSSHLLSGRGHTGELFF. CDR3 sequence (DNA): TGTGCCAGCAGTTCCCATCTTCTCAGCGGGAGAGGTCACACCGGGGAGCTGTTTTTT.

The rearrangement links TRBV30 to TRBJ2-3, with 10 positions matching TRBD1. The CDR3 loop spans 15 amino acids. V gave up 5 bases and J gave up 0 bases; unmatched junction bases: 5. CDR1 GTSNPN and CDR2 SVGIG come from the germline V gene (reference sequence). The CDR3 reads CAWVDRGSSTDTQYF. CDR3 nucleotide sequence: TGTGCCTGGGTGGACAGGGGGTCTAGCACAGATACGCAGTATTTT.

This chain links TRBV4-1 with TRBJ1-5, with 11 nucleotides matching TRBD1. Trimming took 3 bases from V and 7 from J; bases not matched to a gene: 17. The germline V gene has CDR1 MGHRA and CDR2 YSYEKL. The CDR3 spans 19 residues. The CDR3 DNA reads TGCGCCAGCAGCCATCCTAAGCGGGACAGGGGGTTCTCAATCCAGCCCCAGCATTTT. Amino acids: CASSHPKRDRGFSIQPQHF.

The gene calls are TRBV5-4 and TRBJ2-3, with D maybe TRBD2 (6 bases). Germline CDR1 reads SGHNT; CDR2 reads YYREEE (reference sequence). V was shortened by 0 bases and J by 0 bases, with 11 bases between the two germline ends. The CDR3 has 16 residues. The CDR3 sequence: CASSLGLGTSTDTQYF. Here the CDR3 DNA reads TGTGCCAGCAGCTTGGGGTTGGGGACTAGCACAGATACGCAGTATTTT.

This clone was counted only a few times. The chain uses TRBV28 and TRBJ1-5; 7 positions match TRBD1. Germline lookup yields CDR1 MDHEN and CDR2 SYDVKM. The V and J ends lost 6 bases and 3 bases, in that order; junction bases with no gene match: 5. The CDR3 length is 14 residues. The CDR3 loop reads CASRRQGPNQPQHF. The CDR3 DNA reads TGTGCCAGCAGAAGACAGGGACCCAATCAGCCCCAGCATTTT.

The chain uses TRBV4-2 and TRBJ2-2, with D perhaps matching TRBD2 (7 bases). CDR1 and CDR2 from the germline V gene are LGHNA and YNFKEQ. The V end was cut by 2 bases, the J end by 7 bases, with 17 bases between. This CDR3 is built from 16 residues. Here the CDR3 reads CASSQSRGAVFGELFF. As DNA, the CDR3 is TGTGCCAGCAGCCAATCACGGGGGGCGGTCTTCGGGGAGCTGTTTTTT.

This chain links TRBV6-1 with TRBJ2-1, with D unclear. The CDR3 is 12 residues long. V was pared by 6 bases and J by 5 bases, with 8 bases between. Germline-derived CDR1 and CDR2 are MNHNS and SASEGT. CDR3 loop: CASSLVDNEQFF. CDR3 sequence (DNA): TGTGCCAGCAGCCTAGTAGACAATGAGCAGTTCTTC.

The gene calls are TRBV4-1 and TRBJ1-2, with D tentatively TRBD1 (6 bases). Trimming cost V 6 bases and J 0 bases, with 20 bases left between them. The V gene's germline CDR1 is MGHRA and CDR2 YSYEKL. This CDR3 has 17 amino acids. The CDR3 is CASRRTPRDTSNYGYTF. CDR3 nucleotide sequence: TGCGCCAGCAGGCGAACGCCCAGGGACACTTCTAACTATGGCTACACCTTC.

The J gene is TRBJ2-1, the V gene TRBV10-2; TRBD2 aligns across 10 bases. The CDR3 is 13 residues long. Germline CDR1 WSHSY, CDR2 SAAADI. V was clipped by 6 bases and J by 9 bases; unmatched bases: 5. The CDR3 DNA follows: TGCGCCAGCAGGGGAGCGGGAGGGGTTGAGCAGTTCTTC. It is translated as CASRGAGGVEQFF.

The chain uses TRBV2 and TRBJ2-5; D is unclear. The germline V and J ends were trimmed by 4 bases and 2 bases, with 2 bases remaining between them. Germline V gene data show CDR1 as SNHLY and CDR2 as FYNNEI. The CDR3 loop spans 11 amino acids. The chain's CDR3 is CASSAQETQYF. The CDR3 DNA sequence: TGTGCCAGCAGTGCACAAGAGACCCAGTACTTC.

This clone was observed a handful of times. The genes are TRBV6-5 and TRBJ2-3; a weak D match, TRBD2 (7 bases). The CDR3 runs to 15 residues. Looked up from germline, CDR1 is MNHEY and CDR2 is SVGAGI. Trimming stripped 5 bases from V and 3 bases from J, with 15 bases between. This chain's CDR3 is CASSRGARRTDTQYF. The CDR3 coding sequence is TGTGCCAGCAGTCGGGGGGCCCGTCGGACAGATACGCAGTATTTT.

J is TRBJ1-2 and V is TRBV27, with 9 positions matching TRBD1. The CDR3 totals 15 residues. J was trimmed by 8 bases and V by 5 bases; bases with no gene match: 12. Germline assignment: CDR1 MNHEY and CDR2 SMNVEV (reference sequence). The CDR3 here is CASSPRQTGGRGYTF. The CDR3 DNA is TGTGCCAGCAGTCCCCGACAGACAGGGGGTCGGGGCTACACCTTC.

V gene TRBV27 combines with J gene TRBJ2-7, with D hard to call. This CDR3 comprises 13 residues. The V and J ends lost 2 bases and 2 bases respectively, with 7 bases between them. Germline lookup yields CDR1 MNHEY and CDR2 SMNVEV (reference sequence). CDR3 DNA: TGTGCCAGCAGTTTAGGCGGTCCCTACGAGCAGTACTTC. Protein product: CASSLGGPYEQYF.

In nucleotides, the CDR3 is TGTGCCAGTAGTATCAGGGGGGCGAACACTGAAGCTTTCTTT. Its translation is CASSIRGANTEAFF. The genes are TRBV19 and TRBJ1-1; TRBD1 matches at 7 bases. This CDR3 region has 14 residues. Trimming cost V 3 bases and J 1 base; bases outside gene matches: 2. Germline CDR1 and CDR2: LNHDA and SQIVND (reference sequence).

V is TRBV5-6 and J is TRBJ2-7; TRBD1 might be the D (5 bases). Germline lookup yields CDR1 SGHDT and CDR2 YYEEEE. CDR3 length: 13 residues. Trimming cost V 0 bases and J 7 bases, with 11 bases left between them. In DNA form, the CDR3 reads TGTGCCAGCAGCTTGGCCAGGGTAGGAGAGCAGTACTTC. Amino acids: CASSLARVGEQYF.

The rearrangement links TRBV7-8 to TRBJ1-3; tentatively, D is TRBD1 (6 bases). The CDR3 runs to 13 residues. CDR1 is SGHVS, CDR2 FQNEAQ, per germline. Trimming shortened V by 0 bases and J by 8 bases, and 8 bases separated the two germline ends. DNA for the CDR3: TGTGCCAGCAGCTTAGCCAGGGGACACACCATATATTTT. Its translation: CASSLARGHTIYF.

The J gene is TRBJ1-4, the V gene TRBV6-1; TRBD1 might be the D (6 bases). Per the germline V gene, CDR1 is MNHNS and CDR2 is SASEGT. This CDR3 region has 17 residues. The V gene lost 2 bases and the J gene lost 0 bases, with 13 bases spanning the gap. The CDR3 bases are TGTGCCAGCAGTGAACGGGGAGGGGGAGCAACTAATGAAAAACTGTTTTTT. This sequence encodes CASSERGGGATNEKLFF.

This clone occurred once. This CDR3 is CASSSTIGNTIYF. In DNA form, the CDR3 reads TGTGCCAGCAGTTCTACGATCGGGAACACCATATATTTT. This rearrangement joins TRBV6-5 to TRBJ1-3, with D uncertain. Trimming took off 4 bases at V and 7 bases at J, with 11 bases between the two ends. CDR1 MNHEY and CDR2 SVGAGI come from the germline V gene. The CDR3 is made up of 13 amino acids.

The rearrangement uses TRBV5-4 and TRBJ2-2, with TRBD1 identical over 11 bases. The trim removed 9 bases at V and 7 bases at J, leaving 5 bases unmatched. The CDR3 runs 13 residues. Germline lookup yields CDR1 SGHNT and CDR2 YYREEE (reference sequence). The CDR3: CATGQGAIGELFF. In DNA, the CDR3 is TGTGCCACCGGACAGGGGGCGATCGGGGAGCTGTTTTTT.

This chain links TRBV7-3 with TRBJ2-3, with 7 bases matching TRBD2. This CDR3 is 15 amino acids long. The V and J ends lost 5 bases and 3 bases, in that order; junction bases with no gene match: 8. Germline CDR1 and CDR2: SGHTA and FQGTGA. This CDR3 reads CASSRLAAKTDTQYF. In DNA form, the CDR3 reads TGTGCCAGCAGCCGACTAGCCGCTAAGACAGATACGCAGTATTTT.